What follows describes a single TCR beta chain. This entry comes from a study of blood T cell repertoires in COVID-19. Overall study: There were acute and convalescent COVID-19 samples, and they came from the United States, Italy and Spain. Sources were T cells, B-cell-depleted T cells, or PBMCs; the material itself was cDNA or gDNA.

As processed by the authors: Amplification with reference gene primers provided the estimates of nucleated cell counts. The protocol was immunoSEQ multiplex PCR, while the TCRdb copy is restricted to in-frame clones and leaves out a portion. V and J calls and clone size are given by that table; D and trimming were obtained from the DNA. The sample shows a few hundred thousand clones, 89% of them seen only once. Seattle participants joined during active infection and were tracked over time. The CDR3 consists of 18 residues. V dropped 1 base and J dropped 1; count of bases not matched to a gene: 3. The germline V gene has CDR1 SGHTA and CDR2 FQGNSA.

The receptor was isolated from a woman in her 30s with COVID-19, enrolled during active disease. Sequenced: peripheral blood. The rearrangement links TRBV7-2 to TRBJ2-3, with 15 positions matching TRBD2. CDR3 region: CASSLVGLAGGRTDTQYF. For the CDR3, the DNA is TGTGCCAGCAGCTTAGTGGGACTAGCGGGGGGCCGCACAGATACGCAGTATTTT.